This T cell receptor beta chain was observed in a study of T-cell memory formation after mild COVID-19. TCRdb redid the calling of the 5' RACE reads with MiXCR, one entry per CDR3 protein. The sample lists about 470,000 distinct CDR3 sequences, 20% to 30% occurring once. The V and J ends lost 5 bases and 1 base respectively, with 12 bases between them. This CDR3 has 15 amino acids. Looked up from germline, CDR1 is MNHEY and CDR2 is SVGEGT. This clonotype was obtained from an adult woman who had mild COVID-19 (a few samples of this study predate the infection). Cell type and time point are not known. The sequencing sample was made of PBMCs or a T cell subset sorted from them (not recorded which). The V call is TRBV6-2 or TRBV6-3, the J call TRBJ2-1; no firm D call. For the CDR3, the DNA is TGTGCCAGCAGTCATTCCAGCGAATCCTACAATGAGCAGTTCTTC. The encoded protein is CASSHSSESYNEQFF.